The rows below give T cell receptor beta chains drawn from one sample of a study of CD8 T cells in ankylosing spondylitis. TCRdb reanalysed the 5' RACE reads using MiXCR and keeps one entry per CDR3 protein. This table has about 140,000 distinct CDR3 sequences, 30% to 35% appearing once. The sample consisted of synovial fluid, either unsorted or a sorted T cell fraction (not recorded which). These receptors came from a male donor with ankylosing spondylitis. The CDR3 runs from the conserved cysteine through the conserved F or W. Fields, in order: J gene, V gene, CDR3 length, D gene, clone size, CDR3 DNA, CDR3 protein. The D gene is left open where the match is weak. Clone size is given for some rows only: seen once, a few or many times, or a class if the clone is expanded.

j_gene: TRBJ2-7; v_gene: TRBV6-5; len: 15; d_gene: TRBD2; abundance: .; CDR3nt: TGTGCCAGCAGTTATGTCGGACTAGCGGGAGGCACGCAGTACTTC; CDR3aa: CASSYVGLAGGTQYF
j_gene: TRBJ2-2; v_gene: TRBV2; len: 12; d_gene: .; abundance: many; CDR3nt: TGTGCCAGCATCATGTATGCCGGGGAGCTGTTTTTT; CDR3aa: CASIMYAGELFF
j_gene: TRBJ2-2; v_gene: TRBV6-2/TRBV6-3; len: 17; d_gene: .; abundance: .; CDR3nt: TGTGCCAGCTATTCGGCCCCGGGCGGAAGGAACACCGGGGAGCTGTTTTTT; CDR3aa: CASYSAPGGRNTGELFF
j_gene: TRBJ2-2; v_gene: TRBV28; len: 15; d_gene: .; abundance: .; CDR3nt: TGTGCCAGTCGCGGCGCAGGAGGGAACACCGGGGAGCTGTTTTTT; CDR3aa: CASRGAGGNTGELFF
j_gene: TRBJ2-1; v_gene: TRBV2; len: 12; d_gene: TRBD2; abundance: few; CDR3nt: TGTGCCAGCAGTGAAGGAGCGGGGGAGCAGTTCTTC; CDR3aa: CASSEGAGEQFF
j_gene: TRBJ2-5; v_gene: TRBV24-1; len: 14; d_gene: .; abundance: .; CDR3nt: TGTGCCACCAGTGAGACAGGGACTCAAGAGACCCAGTACTTC; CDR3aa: CATSETGTQETQYF
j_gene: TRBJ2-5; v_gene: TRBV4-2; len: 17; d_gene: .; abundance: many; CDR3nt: TGTGCCAGCAGCCAAGCCGGTAGCGCAAGCTGGGGAGAGACCCAGTACTTC; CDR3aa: CASSQAGSASWGETQYF
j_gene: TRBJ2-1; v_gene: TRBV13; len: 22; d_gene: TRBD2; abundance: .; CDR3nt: TGTGCCAGCACCTTTAGGGGCCCCGGGACTAGCGGGAGAGGGGCCTCCTACAATGAGCAGTTCTTC; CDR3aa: CASTFRGPGTSGRGASYNEQFF
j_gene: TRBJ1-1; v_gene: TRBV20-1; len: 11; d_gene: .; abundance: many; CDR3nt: TGCAGTGGACTCATGAACACTGAAGCTTTCTTT; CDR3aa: CSGLMNTEAFF
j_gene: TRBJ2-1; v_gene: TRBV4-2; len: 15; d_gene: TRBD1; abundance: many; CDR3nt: TGTGCCAGCAGCCAACGTCCCGGGACAGGGAATGAGCAGTTCTTC; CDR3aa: CASSQRPGTGNEQFF
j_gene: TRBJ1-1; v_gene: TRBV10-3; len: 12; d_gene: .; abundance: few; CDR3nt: TGTGCCACCATGGGGGCGACGGAAGAAGCTTTCTTT; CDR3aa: CATMGATEEAFF
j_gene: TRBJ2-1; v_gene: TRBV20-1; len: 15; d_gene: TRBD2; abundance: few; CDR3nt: TGCAGTGCTAGAAAGTCGGGAGGGCCAGGAAATGAGCAGTTCTTC; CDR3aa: CSARKSGGPGNEQFF
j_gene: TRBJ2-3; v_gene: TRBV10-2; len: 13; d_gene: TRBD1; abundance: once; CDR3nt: TGCGCCAGCAGGACAGGGAACACAGATACGCAGTATTTT; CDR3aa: CASRTGNTDTQYF
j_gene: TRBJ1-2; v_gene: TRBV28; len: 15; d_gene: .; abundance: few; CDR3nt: TGTGCCAGCAGTGGAGGGACACTCCCTAACTATGGCTACACCTTC; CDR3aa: CASSGGTLPNYGYTF
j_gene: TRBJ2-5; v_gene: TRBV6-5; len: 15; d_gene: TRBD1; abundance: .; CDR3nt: TGTGCCAGCAGTTACTCCGGCAGGGGGCAAGAGACCCAGTACTTC; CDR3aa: CASSYSGRGQETQYF
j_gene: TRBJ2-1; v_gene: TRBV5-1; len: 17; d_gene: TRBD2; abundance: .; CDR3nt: TGCGCCAGCAGCTTGGACCTAGCGGGAGTTGGGGGATATGAGCAGTTCTTC; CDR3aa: CASSLDLAGVGGYEQFF
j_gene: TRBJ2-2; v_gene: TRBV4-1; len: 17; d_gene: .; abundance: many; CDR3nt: TGCGCCAGCAGCCAAGTAGGGCTGACCGCGAACACCGGGGAGCTGTTTTTT; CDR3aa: CASSQVGLTANTGELFF
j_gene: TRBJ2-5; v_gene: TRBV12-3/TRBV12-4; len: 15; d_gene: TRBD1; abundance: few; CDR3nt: TGTGCCAGCAGCCGATCCCCGCAGGGGGAAGGGACCCAGTACTTC; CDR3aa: CASSRSPQGEGTQYF
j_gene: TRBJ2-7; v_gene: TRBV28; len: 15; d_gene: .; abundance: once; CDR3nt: TGTGCCAGCAGTTTTTACGGCAGGGTGACCTACGAGCAGTACTTC; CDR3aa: CASSFYGRVTYEQYF
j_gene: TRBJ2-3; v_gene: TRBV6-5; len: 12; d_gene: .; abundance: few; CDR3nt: TGTGCCAGCAGGACCGACTTAGATACGCAGTATTTT; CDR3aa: CASRTDLDTQYF
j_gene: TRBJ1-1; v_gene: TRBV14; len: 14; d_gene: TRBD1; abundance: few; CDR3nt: TGTGCCAGCAGCCCAACGACAGGGAGCACTGAAGCTTTCTTT; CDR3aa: CASSPTTGSTEAFF
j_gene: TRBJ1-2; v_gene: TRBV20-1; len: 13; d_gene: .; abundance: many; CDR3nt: TGCAGTGCCGAACCTGCCGGATCCTATGGCTACACCTTC; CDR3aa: CSAEPAGSYGYTF
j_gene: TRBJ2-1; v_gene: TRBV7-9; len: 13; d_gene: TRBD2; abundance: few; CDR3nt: TGTGCCAGCAGCCTGCTAGCGGGAGGTGAGCAGTTCTTC; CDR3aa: CASSLLAGGEQFF
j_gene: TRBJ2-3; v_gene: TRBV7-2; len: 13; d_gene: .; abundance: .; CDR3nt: TGTGCCAGCAGCCGCAGCAACACAGATACGCAGTATTTT; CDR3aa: CASSRSNTDTQYF
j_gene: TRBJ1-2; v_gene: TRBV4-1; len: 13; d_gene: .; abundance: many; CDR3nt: TGCGCCAGCAGCCAAGATCGGGCGGATGGCTACACCTTC; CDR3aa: CASSQDRADGYTF
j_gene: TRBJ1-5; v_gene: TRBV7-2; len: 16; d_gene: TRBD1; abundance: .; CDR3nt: TGTGCCAGCAGCCCGGACAGGGGGCCAGGCAATCAGCCCCAGCATTTT; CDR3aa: CASSPDRGPGNQPQHF
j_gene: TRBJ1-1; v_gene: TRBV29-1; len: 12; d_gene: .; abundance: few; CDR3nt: TGCAGCGGTCGGGAGACACTCGGTGGAGCTTTCTTT; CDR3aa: CSGRETLGGAFF
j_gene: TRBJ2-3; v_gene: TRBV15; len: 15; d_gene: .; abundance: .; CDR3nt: TGTGCCACCAGCCGGGGGGCCTTGGCCACAGATACGCAGTATTTT; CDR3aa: CATSRGALATDTQYF
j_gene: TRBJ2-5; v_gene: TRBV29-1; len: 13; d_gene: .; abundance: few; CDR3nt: TGCAGCGTTGAAATGGGACCCCAAGAGACCCAGTACTTC; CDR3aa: CSVEMGPQETQYF
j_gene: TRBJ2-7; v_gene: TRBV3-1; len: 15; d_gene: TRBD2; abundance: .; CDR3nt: TGTGCCAGCAGCCGCACTCCCGGGACTAGCTACGAGCAGTACTTC; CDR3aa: CASSRTPGTSYEQYF
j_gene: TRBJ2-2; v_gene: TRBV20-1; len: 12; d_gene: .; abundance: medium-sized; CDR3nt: TGCAGTGCTGGGCCGGGGACCGGGGAGCTGTTTTTT; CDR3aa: CSAGPGTGELFF
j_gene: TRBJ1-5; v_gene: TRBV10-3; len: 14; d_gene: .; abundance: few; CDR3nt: TGTGCCATCAATAGTGGTTGGGGCAATCAGCCCCAGCATTTT; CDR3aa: CAINSGWGNQPQHF
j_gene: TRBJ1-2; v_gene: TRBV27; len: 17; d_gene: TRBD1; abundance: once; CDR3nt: TGTGCCAGCAGTTCGTCCCGACAGGGTCTTGGGTCCTATGGCTACACCTTC; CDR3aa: CASSSSRQGLGSYGYTF
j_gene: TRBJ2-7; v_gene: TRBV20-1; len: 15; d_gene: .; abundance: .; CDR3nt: TGCAGTGCCACCCCATATCTCGACTCTCTCTACGAGCAGTACTTC; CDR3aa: CSATPYLDSLYEQYF
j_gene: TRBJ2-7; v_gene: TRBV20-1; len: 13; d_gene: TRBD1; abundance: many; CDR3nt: TGCAGTGCCGCGACAGGGCTACGCGGCGAGCAGTACTTC; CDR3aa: CSAATGLRGEQYF
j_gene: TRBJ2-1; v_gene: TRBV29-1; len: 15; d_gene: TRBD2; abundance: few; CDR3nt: TGCAGCGTTACCCTCTCCGCGGGGGGGAACAATGAGCAGTTCTTC; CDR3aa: CSVTLSAGGNNEQFF
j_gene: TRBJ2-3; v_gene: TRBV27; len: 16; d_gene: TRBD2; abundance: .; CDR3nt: TGTGCCAGCCGTACTAGCGGGGGGGACCGCATGGATACGCAGTATTTT; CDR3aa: CASRTSGGDRMDTQYF